This TCR beta chain was captured by sequencing in a study of human T cells and chemical hapten exposure. TCRdb re-called the RACE reads through MiXCR, storing one row per CDR3 protein. The sample contains about 200,000 distinct CDR3 sequences, about 25% of which appear only once. Stated time point: patch test 3, about 24 weeks after DPC sensitization. This sample's treatment: therapeutic diphenylcyclopropenone sensitization with weekly scalp DPC. Patches went on only after blood had been drawn each time. This clonotype has only a few counts. The sample in question was whole blood, obtained in connection with sensitization to the hapten diphenylcyclopropenone (DPC). The clonotype originates from a woman aged 40 to 49 with alopecia areata. Some clones in this sample may be carry-over from other donors' samples.

CDR3 loop: CSLAGPVTDTQYF. CDR3 DNA sequence: TGCAGTCTAGCGGGTCCGGTGACAGATACGCAGTATTTT. The rearrangement joins TRBV20-1 to TRBJ2-3, with 8 bases identical to TRBD2. V was clipped by 8 bases and J by 3 bases; unmatched bases: 7. Looked up from germline, CDR1 is DFQATT and CDR2 is SNEGSKA (reference sequence). The CDR3 runs to 13 residues.